This T cell receptor beta chain was recorded in a study of post-analysis software for immune sequencing data. Study summary: The courses of disease that were included comprised relapsing-remitting, secondary progressive and progressive-relapsing multiple sclerosis. Findings and caveats of the study: The authors found that F measure strongly co-clustered same-batch samples. People with multiple sclerosis had a significantly lower normalized Chao1 diversity than controls did.

Regarding this clonotype: Its antigen is not known.

Carried by the TCR beta cDNA libraries were unique molecular identifiers. There were about 1 to 10 million T cells, and approximately 500,000 cDNA molecules came from them. MiXCR, run by TCRdb on the PCR reads, gives a single entry per CDR3 protein. The sample lists hundreds of thousands of distinct CDR3 sequences, around 40% occurring once. This receptor was identified in a girl aged 5 to 17 with multiple sclerosis. Sequenced material: blood.

The CDR3 loop is CASSAYVEPMTTEAFF. CDR3 nucleotide sequence: TGTGCCAGCAGCGCTTACGTAGAGCCCATGACCACTGAAGCTTTCTTT. The chain links TRBV9 to TRBJ1-1; D not certain. The CDR3 runs to 16 residues. From germline, CDR1 is SGDLS and CDR2 YYNGEE. The V and J ends lost 3 bases and 4 bases respectively, with 19 bases between them.